This TCR beta chain was captured by sequencing in a study of T cell repertoires in cytomegalovirus infection. This CDR3 is built from 12 residues. Germline trimming cut 5 bases from V and 2 bases from J; bases unmatched to any gene: 0. Per the germline V gene, CDR1 is MDHEN and CDR2 is SYDVKM. One entry per CDR3 protein results from TCRdb running MiXCR on the reads. The top ten hold around 14% of the sample, which has around 530,000 distinct CDR3 sequences, more than 20% seen once. The sequence was obtained from a human donor in good health (CMV status not recorded). Some clones in this sample may be carry-over from other donors' samples. Sequencing used PBMCs. The rearrangement joins TRBV28 to TRBJ2-7; TRBD2 agrees at 7 bases. CDR3: CASSTSAYEQYF. CDR3 sequence (DNA): TGTGCCAGCAGTACTAGCGCCTACGAGCAGTACTTC.